A selection of T cell receptor beta chains follows, all from one sample in a study of blood T cell repertoires in COVID-19. Libraries were prepared by immunoSEQ multiplex PCR; TCRdb keeps only in-frame clonotypes and omits some of them. The repertoire holds roughly 280,000 clones, with approximately 92% as singletons. The sequenced sample was PBMCs or T cells enriched from blood (not recorded which). These receptors originate from a young woman who had recovered from COVID-19. CDR3s include the opening cysteine and the closing phenylalanine or tryptophan. A D gene is named only where the DNA matches it firmly. Clone size is stated in some rows and not others, as once, few, many or a class when expanded.

d_call j_call v_call clone_size cdr3_nt cdr3_aa
TRBD1 TRBJ1-2 TRBV2 NA TGTGCCAGCAGTGACCCAGGGGGCGACTATGGCTACACCTTC CASSDPGGDYGYTF
TRBD2 TRBJ2-5 TRBV19 NA TGTGCCAGTAGTATTCTAGCGGGAGAAGAGACCCAGTACTTC CASSILAGEETQYF
TRBD1 TRBJ1-6 TRBV11-2 once TGTGCCAGCAGGTTACAGGGGAATAATTCACCCCTCCACTTT CASRLQGNNSPLHF
NA TRBJ1-2 TRBV2 NA TGTGCCAGCAGTATCCCCCCAGAGAGGAGCGGCTACACCTTC CASSIPPERSGYTF
TRBD1 TRBJ1-1 TRBV3-1/TRBV3-2 once TGTGCCAGCAGGATCACAGGGGCCCATTGGAATGAAGCTTTCTTT CASRITGAHWNEAFF
TRBD1 TRBJ2-3 TRBV3-1/TRBV3-2 NA TGTGCCAGCAGCCAGCGGGCACAGGGGGCGTCTGTCCTGTATTTT CASSQRAQGASVLYF
TRBD1 TRBJ1-1 TRBV3-1/TRBV3-2 NA TGTGCCAGCAGCCCTACGTTGGGACAGGAATTGAACACTGAAGCTTTCTTT CASSPTLGQELNTEAFF
NA TRBJ1-2 TRBV4-1 NA TGCGCCAGCAGCCCTGGGGAGGAAGTTGATGGCTACACCTTC CASSPGEEVDGYTF
NA TRBJ1-3 TRBV5-1 NA TGCGCCAGCAGCCCTGGGCAGGTCGGTTCTGGAAACACCATATATTTT CASSPGQVGSGNTIYF
TRBD1 TRBJ1-2 TRBV3-1/TRBV3-2 NA TGTGCCAGCAGCCCATCCCTACGGAGGGGGCCTAACTATGGCTACACCTTC CASSPSLRRGPNYGYTF
NA TRBJ2-2 TRBV15 NA TGTGCCACCAGCAGAGGGAGACTCCAGAACACCGGGGAGCTGTTTTTT CATSRGRLQNTGELFF
NA TRBJ2-7 TRBV3-1/TRBV3-2 once TGTGCCAGCAGCCAAGATCCAGGTTCCTACGAGCAGTACTTC CASSQDPGSYEQYF
NA TRBJ1-4 TRBV10-1 NA TGCGCCAGCAGTGAAAGGGGGAGAGAAAAACTGTTTTTT CASSERGREKLFF
NA TRBJ2-3 TRBV5-4 NA TGTGCCAGCAGCACCCGGGACTTTAGCACAGATACGCAGTATTTT CASSTRDFSTDTQYF
NA TRBJ1-6 TRBV11-2 NA TGTGCCAGCAGCTTAGTGCAGGGTGACTGGAGTTCACCCCTCCACTTT CASSLVQGDWSSPLHF
TRBD2 TRBJ2-7 TRBV18 NA TGTGCCAGCTCACTCCCGGGGGGGGAGCAGTACTTC CASSLPGGEQYF
TRBD1 TRBJ2-1 TRBV10-3 NA TGTGCCATGGGAACAGGGGAAGGGTACAATGAGCAGTTCTTC CAMGTGEGYNEQFF
NA TRBJ2-7 TRBV24-1 NA TGTGCCACCAGTGCCCGGACGGGGGCCTACGAGCAGTACTTC CATSARTGAYEQYF
NA TRBJ1-1 TRBV13 NA TGTGCCAGCAGCGGTACAGGGAGAACTGAAGCTTTCTTT CASSGTGRTEAFF
TRBD1 TRBJ1-6 TRBV9 NA TGTGCCAGCAGCCTAAGTCCCCGGGACAGGGGAAAGGTCCTCCACTTT CASSLSPRDRGKVLHF
TRBD2 TRBJ2-1 TRBV7-7 NA TGTGCTAGCAGCTTACATGCGGGGGGGCGCTCCTACAATGAGCAGTTCTTC CASSLHAGGRSYNEQFF
TRBD1 TRBJ1-2 TRBV15 few TGTGCCACCAGCGGACGAAGGACAGGAGAGTATGGCTACACCTTC CATSGRRTGEYGYTF
NA TRBJ2-5 TRBV10-3 NA TGTGCCATCAGTGGTCCAGGGATAGAGACCCAGTACTTC CAISGPGIETQYF
TRBD1 TRBJ1-2 TRBV2 NA TGTGCCAGCAGTGAAGCGCTACAGGGGATTAACTATGGCTACACCTTC CASSEALQGINYGYTF
NA TRBJ2-1 TRBV7-9 NA TGTGCCAGCAGCTTAGTTCCAGGGATCAATGAGCAGTTCTTC CASSLVPGINEQFF
NA TRBJ2-1 TRBV13 NA TGTGCCAGCAGCTTAGGCCCGACAGAGTGGGTACACAATGAGCAGTTCTTC CASSLGPTEWVHNEQFF
TRBD1 TRBJ1-1 TRBV28 NA TGTGCCAGCAGTTTTCCCCAGGGGGCGATGAACACTGAAGCTTTCTTT CASSFPQGAMNTEAFF
TRBD1 TRBJ1-2 TRBV19 NA TGTGCCAGTAGCCAACCGGGACAGGGGGCGTTTGGCTACACCTTC CASSQPGQGAFGYTF
NA TRBJ2-2 TRBV5-1 NA TGCGCCAGCAGCTTGGGTAGCATGGTGAGGGAGCTGTTTTTT CASSLGSMVRELFF
TRBD1 TRBJ1-1 TRBV6-4 NA TGTGCCAGCAGGCCGGACAGGGCGAGTACTGAAGCTTTCTTT CASRPDRASTEAFF
TRBD1 TRBJ2-5 TRBV2 NA TGTGCCAGCACGGGACAGTCGCAAGAGACCCAGTACTTC CASTGQSQETQYF
TRBD2 TRBJ2-3 TRBV7-3 NA TGTGCCAGCAGCTTGTCGGGGGGGCCGGATACGCAGTATTTT CASSLSGGPDTQYF
NA TRBJ2-5 TRBV5-1 NA TGCGCCAGCAGCTCCGGGGTGGCCCAGTACTTC CASSSGVAQYF
NA TRBJ2-5 TRBV20-1 NA TGCAGTGCTATAAGGGGAGAGACCCAGTACTTC CSAIRGETQYF
TRBD1 TRBJ2-3 TRBV30 NA TGTGCCTGGAGTAAGGGACAGGGAAGGGGCAGCACAGATACGCAGTATTTT CAWSKGQGRGSTDTQYF
TRBD2 TRBJ2-1 TRBV28 NA TGTGCCAGCAGTTCTAAGGGACTAGCGGGGGCAAATGAGCAGTTCTTC CASSSKGLAGANEQFF
TRBD2 TRBJ2-1 TRBV9 NA TGTGCCAGCAGCGTGAGCGGGGGGGCCGCGGATGAGCAGTTCTTC CASSVSGGAADEQFF
TRBD1 TRBJ1-4 TRBV11-2 NA TGTGCCAGCAGCTTGGGGACAGTCGAAAAACTGTTTTTT CASSLGTVEKLFF
TRBD2 TRBJ2-1 TRBV11-2 once TGTGCCAGCAGCATATCTAGCGGGACTTACAATGAGCAGTTCTTC CASSISSGTYNEQFF
TRBD1 TRBJ1-4 TRBV5-4 once TGTGCCAGCAGCTACAGGGGCTCTGAAAAACTGTTTTTT CASSYRGSEKLFF
TRBD1 TRBJ1-2 TRBV6-2/TRBV6-3 few TGTGCCAGCAGTTATAGCCCCGATACGCAGGGGACAGGCGGCTACACCTTC CASSYSPDTQGTGGYTF
TRBD1 TRBJ1-1 TRBV15 NA TGTGCCACCAGCAGCTTACAGGGGAACCGACCTGAAGCTTTCTTT CATSSLQGNRPEAFF
NA TRBJ1-5 TRBV2 few TGTGCCAGCAGACAAACAGAAGGAAGGCCCCAGCATTTT CASRQTEGRPQHF
NA TRBJ2-1 TRBV19 NA TGTGCCAGTAGTATAGACAGGGAAGATGAGCAGTTCTTC CASSIDREDEQFF
NA TRBJ1-2 TRBV19 NA TGTGCCAGTAGTATACCCTGGGACACCCCCTACTATGGCTACACCTTC CASSIPWDTPYYGYTF
TRBD1 TRBJ1-6 TRBV5-1 NA TGCGCCAGCAGAATCGACAGGGTCCAGTCACCCCTCCACTTT CASRIDRVQSPLHF
NA TRBJ2-7 TRBV6-5 NA TGTGCCAGCAGTTACGGACAACGCTACGAGCAGTACTTC CASSYGQRYEQYF
TRBD1 TRBJ1-1 TRBV5-4 once TGTGCCAGCAGCTCAGGACAGGGCGGGAACACTGAAGCTTTCTTT CASSSGQGGNTEAFF
NA TRBJ1-1 TRBV27 NA TGTGCCAGCAGTCCGAGGTCGACAGGGAACACTGAAGCTTTCTTT CASSPRSTGNTEAFF
NA TRBJ1-4 TRBV2 NA TGTGCCAGCAGTGTACAGGGCCTGTATGAAAAACTGTTTTTT CASSVQGLYEKLFF
NA TRBJ1-2 TRBV3-1/TRBV3-2 NA TGTGCCAGCAGCCAAGTGGGCTTAAACTATGGCTACACCTTC CASSQVGLNYGYTF
TRBD1 TRBJ2-7 TRBV20-1 once TGCAGTGCTAGGACAGGGTACGAGCAGTACTTC CSARTGYEQYF
NA TRBJ1-1 TRBV4-1 NA TGCGCCAGCAGTTACCAGGGAAGCCCTGAAGCTTTCTTT CASSYQGSPEAFF
TRBD2 TRBJ2-3 TRBV11-2 NA TGTGCCAGCAGCACCTACGGGGGGGCGGATGCAGATACGCAGTATTTT CASSTYGGADADTQYF